A selection of T cell receptor beta chains follows, all from one sample in a study of shared clonotypes between healthy human individuals. The method was immunoSEQ multiplex PCR; TCRdb's version includes in-frame clones alone and lacks a portion of them. This sample has fewer than 700,000 clones; roughly four fifths occur once, and the top ten carry 12%. The source material was PBMCs. Receptor source: a woman in her 40s in good health. Some clones in this sample may be carry-over from other donors' samples. Each CDR3 is given with its conserved first and last residue. A D gene is named only where the DNA matches it firmly. Part of the rows lack a size; the others show once, few, many or a class for expanded clones.

d_call: NA
v_call: TRBV4-2
clone_size: NA
j_call: TRBJ1-2
cdr3_aa: CASSPEPQRSMDGYTF
cdr3_nt: TGTGCCAGCAGCCCTGAGCCACAGCGAAGCATGGATGGCTACACCTTC

d_call: NA
v_call: TRBV18
clone_size: NA
j_call: TRBJ1-1
cdr3_aa: CASSPEGNTEAFF
cdr3_nt: TGTGCCAGCTCACCCGAAGGAAACACTGAAGCTTTCTTT

d_call: NA
v_call: TRBV25-1
clone_size: NA
j_call: TRBJ1-1
cdr3_aa: CASSEWSLGSTEAFF
cdr3_nt: TGCGCCAGCAGTGAATGGAGTCTGGGTTCCACTGAAGCTTTCTTT

d_call: TRBD2
v_call: TRBV28
clone_size: NA
j_call: TRBJ2-5
cdr3_aa: CASSPLSRGGTQYF
cdr3_nt: TGTGCCAGCAGTCCCCTCTCGCGGGGGGGGACCCAGTACTTC

d_call: NA
v_call: TRBV29-1
clone_size: NA
j_call: TRBJ2-5
cdr3_aa: CSVAKADQETQYF
cdr3_nt: TGCAGCGTTGCAAAGGCAGACCAAGAGACCCAGTACTTC

d_call: TRBD1
v_call: TRBV4-2
clone_size: NA
j_call: TRBJ2-7
cdr3_aa: CASSQEEGQGTYEQYF
cdr3_nt: TGTGCCAGCAGCCAAGAGGAGGGACAGGGGACCTACGAGCAGTACTTC

d_call: NA
v_call: TRBV28
clone_size: few
j_call: TRBJ2-5
cdr3_aa: CASSLIEAHFPTQYF
cdr3_nt: TGTGCCAGCAGTTTGATAGAAGCACACTTCCCGACCCAGTACTTC

d_call: TRBD2
v_call: TRBV7-8
clone_size: NA
j_call: TRBJ2-1
cdr3_aa: CASSPWGLAGNEQFF
cdr3_nt: TGTGCCAGCAGTCCCTGGGGGCTAGCGGGCAATGAGCAGTTCTTC

d_call: TRBD1
v_call: TRBV18
clone_size: NA
j_call: TRBJ1-1
cdr3_aa: CASSPSTDRGGTEAFF
cdr3_nt: TGTGCCAGCTCACCTTCTACCGACAGGGGTGGAACTGAAGCTTTCTTT

d_call: NA
v_call: TRBV28
clone_size: NA
j_call: TRBJ1-5
cdr3_aa: CASKDTSGYRGQPQHF
cdr3_nt: TGTGCCAGCAAAGACACATCAGGGTATAGGGGTCAGCCCCAGCATTTT

d_call: NA
v_call: TRBV21-1
clone_size: NA
j_call: TRBJ2-1
cdr3_aa: CASSSLLAGRVHEQFF
cdr3_nt: TGTGCCAGCAGCTCCCTCCTAGCGGGCCGGGTCCATGAGCAGTTCTTC

d_call: NA
v_call: TRBV6-1
clone_size: once
j_call: TRBJ2-2
cdr3_aa: CASTPSWDTGELFF
cdr3_nt: TGTGCCAGCACTCCATCGTGGGACACCGGGGAGCTGTTTTTT

d_call: NA
v_call: TRBV5-1
clone_size: NA
j_call: TRBJ2-6
cdr3_aa: CASSTGAGMGANVLTF
cdr3_nt: TGCGCCAGCAGCACTGGAGCAGGGATGGGGGCCAACGTCCTGACTTTC

d_call: NA
v_call: TRBV19
clone_size: NA
j_call: TRBJ2-6
cdr3_aa: CASRPPGSRGANVLTF
cdr3_nt: TGTGCCAGTAGGCCACCAGGGTCGCGAGGGGCCAACGTCCTGACTTTC

d_call: NA
v_call: TRBV27
clone_size: NA
j_call: TRBJ2-3
cdr3_aa: CASRPSWGTDTQYF
cdr3_nt: TGTGCCAGCAGACCTAGCTGGGGTACAGATACGCAGTATTTT

d_call: TRBD1
v_call: TRBV5-5
clone_size: NA
j_call: TRBJ2-7
cdr3_aa: CASSLLLQGVYEQYF
cdr3_nt: TGTGCCAGCAGCTTGCTACTACAGGGGGTCTACGAGCAGTACTTC

d_call: NA
v_call: TRBV21-1
clone_size: once
j_call: TRBJ2-5
cdr3_aa: CASSKTGDGLREETQYF
cdr3_nt: TGTGCCAGCAGCAAGACAGGGGATGGGTTAAGGGAAGAGACCCAGTACTTC

d_call: NA
v_call: TRBV7-9
clone_size: NA
j_call: TRBJ2-1
cdr3_aa: CASSGTANEQFF
cdr3_nt: TGTGCCAGCAGCGGTACAGCCAATGAGCAGTTCTTC

d_call: NA
v_call: TRBV10-2
clone_size: NA
j_call: TRBJ1-5
cdr3_aa: CASKKEPNQPQHF
cdr3_nt: TGCGCCAGCAAGAAGGAACCCAATCAGCCCCAGCATTTT

d_call: NA
v_call: TRBV18
clone_size: few
j_call: TRBJ1-5
cdr3_aa: CASQQGTDQPQHF
cdr3_nt: TGTGCCAGCCAACAGGGAACCGATCAGCCCCAGCATTTT

d_call: NA
v_call: TRBV9
clone_size: NA
j_call: TRBJ2-6
cdr3_aa: CASSTPPGANVLTF
cdr3_nt: TGTGCCAGCAGCACCCCCCCTGGGGCCAACGTCCTGACTTTC

d_call: NA
v_call: TRBV29-1
clone_size: NA
j_call: TRBJ1-1
cdr3_aa: CSGQVLKEDTEAFF
cdr3_nt: TGCAGCGGGCAGGTTTTAAAGGAGGACACTGAAGCTTTCTTT

d_call: TRBD2
v_call: TRBV28
clone_size: NA
j_call: TRBJ2-7
cdr3_aa: CASGIPTSGMAQQYF
cdr3_nt: TGTGCCAGCGGCATCCCAACTAGCGGGATGGCACAGCAGTACTTC

d_call: NA
v_call: TRBV27
clone_size: NA
j_call: TRBJ2-2
cdr3_aa: CATESFVVGELFF
cdr3_nt: TGTGCCACCGAAAGCTTTGTGGTCGGGGAGCTGTTTTTT

d_call: TRBD1
v_call: TRBV28
clone_size: NA
j_call: TRBJ1-5
cdr3_aa: CASSIGQGRGNQPQHF
cdr3_nt: TGTGCCAGCAGCATAGGACAGGGGAGAGGCAATCAGCCCCAGCATTTT

d_call: TRBD2
v_call: TRBV30
clone_size: NA
j_call: TRBJ2-5
cdr3_aa: CAWGQTLAGGPRYF
cdr3_nt: TGTGCCTGGGGACAGACTCTAGCGGGAGGCCCCCGGTACTTC

d_call: NA
v_call: TRBV29-1
clone_size: once
j_call: TRBJ2-5
cdr3_aa: CSVALQETQYF
cdr3_nt: TGCAGCGTTGCACTCCAAGAGACCCAGTACTTC

d_call: NA
v_call: TRBV6-1
clone_size: NA
j_call: TRBJ1-4
cdr3_aa: CASSPRNEKLFF
cdr3_nt: TGTGCCAGCAGTCCGCGGAATGAAAAACTGTTTTTT

d_call: NA
v_call: TRBV5-1
clone_size: NA
j_call: TRBJ2-7
cdr3_aa: CASSPDAIEQYF
cdr3_nt: TGCGCCAGCAGCCCGGATGCCATCGAGCAGTACTTC

d_call: TRBD2
v_call: TRBV6-7
clone_size: NA
j_call: TRBJ2-7
cdr3_aa: CASSYERPSGRKCYEQYF
cdr3_nt: TGTGCCAGCAGTTACGAACGGCCCAGCGGGAGGAAGTGTTACGAGCAGTACTTC

d_call: NA
v_call: TRBV6-1
clone_size: NA
j_call: TRBJ1-1
cdr3_aa: CASSQKLDRPQAFF
cdr3_nt: TGTGCCAGCAGTCAAAAATTGGACAGACCTCAAGCTTTCTTT

d_call: NA
v_call: TRBV5-1
clone_size: many
j_call: TRBJ2-7
cdr3_aa: CASSLGPQDIYEQYF
cdr3_nt: TGCGCCAGCAGCTTGGGACCCCAGGACATCTACGAGCAGTACTTC

d_call: TRBD1
v_call: TRBV28
clone_size: few
j_call: TRBJ1-1
cdr3_aa: CASRTGENTEAFF
cdr3_nt: TGTGCCAGCAGAACAGGGGAGAACACTGAAGCTTTCTTT

d_call: NA
v_call: TRBV4-2
clone_size: NA
j_call: TRBJ2-1
cdr3_aa: CASRRRDGDYNEQFF
cdr3_nt: TGTGCCAGCAGACGCCGGGACGGCGACTACAATGAGCAGTTCTTC

d_call: TRBD1
v_call: TRBV15
clone_size: NA
j_call: TRBJ2-7
cdr3_aa: CATSNPGTGYEQYF
cdr3_nt: TGTGCCACCAGCAACCCCGGGACAGGCTACGAGCAGTACTTC

d_call: NA
v_call: TRBV10-3
clone_size: few
j_call: TRBJ1-1
cdr3_aa: CAISETNTEAFF
cdr3_nt: TGTGCCATCAGTGAGACAAACACTGAAGCTTTCTTT

d_call: TRBD1
v_call: TRBV4-3
clone_size: NA
j_call: TRBJ2-3
cdr3_aa: CASSGYRGRPDTQYF
cdr3_nt: TGCGCCAGCAGCGGATACAGGGGGCGCCCAGATACGCAGTATTTT

d_call: TRBD2
v_call: TRBV2
clone_size: few
j_call: TRBJ2-3
cdr3_aa: CASSLTRLAGADTQYF
cdr3_nt: TGTGCCAGCAGTCTAACCCGACTAGCGGGAGCCGATACGCAGTATTTT

d_call: NA
v_call: TRBV28
clone_size: NA
j_call: TRBJ2-7
cdr3_aa: CASLPDGVHEQYF
cdr3_nt: TGTGCCAGCCTACCCGACGGGGTCCACGAGCAGTACTTC

d_call: TRBD1
v_call: TRBV7-3
clone_size: NA
j_call: TRBJ2-2
cdr3_aa: CATQLGQGSGELFF
cdr3_nt: TGTGCCACCCAGCTGGGACAGGGGTCCGGGGAGCTGTTTTTT

d_call: TRBD1
v_call: TRBV11-2
clone_size: few
j_call: TRBJ1-1
cdr3_aa: CASSLRMGQGYWAEAFF
cdr3_nt: TGTGCCAGCAGCTTAAGGATGGGACAGGGCTATTGGGCTGAAGCTTTCTTT

d_call: TRBD2
v_call: TRBV4-1
clone_size: once
j_call: TRBJ2-2
cdr3_aa: CASSPAGSPGELFF
cdr3_nt: TGCGCCAGCAGCCCAGCGGGGAGTCCCGGGGAGCTGTTTTTT

d_call: TRBD1
v_call: TRBV10-3
clone_size: NA
j_call: TRBJ2-7
cdr3_aa: CAISGTGAYEQYF
cdr3_nt: TGTGCCATCTCCGGGACAGGGGCCTACGAGCAGTACTTC

d_call: NA
v_call: TRBV21-1
clone_size: once
j_call: TRBJ1-1
cdr3_aa: CASSPLDTEAFF
cdr3_nt: TGTGCCAGCAGCCCCCTAGACACTGAAGCTTTCTTT

d_call: NA
v_call: TRBV7-8
clone_size: NA
j_call: TRBJ2-7
cdr3_aa: CASSGARGDEQYF
cdr3_nt: TGTGCCAGTTCGGGGGCTAGAGGCGACGAGCAGTACTTC

d_call: TRBD2
v_call: TRBV27
clone_size: many
j_call: TRBJ2-7
cdr3_aa: CASSLNPSGSYEQYF
cdr3_nt: TGTGCCAGCAGTTTAAACCCTAGCGGCTCCTACGAGCAGTACTTC

d_call: TRBD1
v_call: TRBV19
clone_size: NA
j_call: TRBJ1-1
cdr3_aa: CASSPGGARTEAFF
cdr3_nt: TGTGCCAGTAGTCCAGGGGGCGCGAGGACTGAAGCTTTCTTT

d_call: NA
v_call: TRBV6-1
clone_size: NA
j_call: TRBJ1-3
cdr3_aa: CASNQGVSGNTIYF
cdr3_nt: TGTGCCAGCAACCAAGGGGTCTCTGGAAACACCATATATTTT

d_call: TRBD2
v_call: TRBV2
clone_size: NA
j_call: TRBJ2-7
cdr3_aa: CASSPGLATYEQYF
cdr3_nt: TGTGCCAGCAGTCCGGGACTAGCGACCTACGAGCAGTACTTC

d_call: TRBD1
v_call: TRBV5-1
clone_size: NA
j_call: TRBJ2-7
cdr3_aa: CASSLTGTGLHEQYF
cdr3_nt: TGCGCCAGCAGCTTAACCGGGACAGGCCTTCACGAGCAGTACTTC

d_call: NA
v_call: TRBV14
clone_size: NA
j_call: TRBJ2-2
cdr3_aa: CASSQVPGSAGELFF
cdr3_nt: TGTGCCAGCAGCCAAGTCCCGGGGTCCGCCGGGGAGCTGTTTTTT

d_call: TRBD1
v_call: TRBV7-8
clone_size: many
j_call: TRBJ1-2
cdr3_aa: CASSLVGQGDGYTF
cdr3_nt: TGTGCCAGCAGCTTAGTAGGACAGGGGGATGGCTACACCTTC

d_call: NA
v_call: TRBV18
clone_size: once
j_call: TRBJ2-3
cdr3_aa: CASSPLRTDTQYF
cdr3_nt: TGTGCCAGCTCACCACTCCGCACAGATACGCAGTATTTT

d_call: TRBD1
v_call: TRBV27
clone_size: NA
j_call: TRBJ2-6
cdr3_aa: CASSLSQGMGVLTF
cdr3_nt: TGTGCCAGCAGTTTATCACAGGGGATGGGCGTCCTGACTTTC

d_call: NA
v_call: TRBV7-2
clone_size: NA
j_call: TRBJ2-5
cdr3_aa: CASTRSGVQETQYF
cdr3_nt: TGTGCCAGCACCCGATCAGGGGTTCAAGAGACCCAGTACTTC

d_call: TRBD2
v_call: TRBV9
clone_size: once
j_call: TRBJ2-2
cdr3_aa: CASGTSGIWLNTGELFF
cdr3_nt: TGTGCCAGCGGGACTAGCGGGATATGGTTGAACACCGGGGAGCTGTTTTTT

d_call: TRBD2
v_call: TRBV4-1
clone_size: NA
j_call: TRBJ2-7
cdr3_aa: CASSQQTSGAPYEQYF
cdr3_nt: TGCGCCAGCAGCCAACAGACTAGCGGGGCACCCTACGAGCAGTACTTC

d_call: TRBD2
v_call: TRBV7-2
clone_size: NA
j_call: TRBJ2-2
cdr3_aa: CASSLALAGGTGELFF
cdr3_nt: TGTGCCAGCAGCTTAGCACTAGCGGGAGGTACCGGGGAGCTGTTTTTT

d_call: NA
v_call: TRBV7-9
clone_size: NA
j_call: TRBJ2-2
cdr3_aa: CASSVSGNTGELFF
cdr3_nt: TGTGCCAGCAGCGTTTCCGGGAACACCGGGGAGCTGTTTTTT